This TCR beta chain derives from a study of blood T cell repertoires in COVID-19. Study summary: Whether acute or convalescent, the COVID-19 samples came from the United States, Italy and Spain. In each case, the material was cDNA or gDNA derived from T cells, B-cell-depleted T cells, or PBMCs.

The germline V gene has CDR1 MNHEY and CDR2 SVGEGT. This CDR3 contains 14 residues. Trimming removed 2 bases from V and 3 bases from J, with 11 bases in between. Authors' methods: Cell counts per sample came from amplifying reference gene primers. The method was immunoSEQ multiplex PCR; TCRdb's version includes in-frame clones alone and lacks a portion of them. V and J calls and clone size are those listed in that table; D and trimming were worked out from the DNA. The top ten clones hold 7.2% of a sample with tens of thousands of clones, approximately 90% of them seen once. The TCR was taken from a human donor in a cohort sampled during active COVID-19. The chain recombines TRBV6-2 or TRBV6-3 with TRBJ2-7; tentative D call: TRBD1 (5 bases). The specimen sequenced was peripheral blood. This chain's CDR3 is CASSYLRGFYEQYF. The CDR3 region has the DNA TGTGCCAGCAGTTACCTTAGGGGATTCTACGAGCAGTACTTC.